The 5 T cell receptor beta chains given below trace back to one sample, sequenced in a study of blood T cell repertoires in COVID-19. Data came from immunoSEQ multiplex PCR; TCRdb stores just in-frame clones and leaves some out. The sample shows 470,000 or so clones, 87% of them seen only once. The source material was PBMCs or T cells enriched from blood (not recorded which). The receptor set was obtained from a woman aged 18 to 35 with acute COVID-19.

The V gene is TRBV6-1, the J gene TRBJ2-5; D gene ambiguous. V was trimmed by 1 base and J by 2 bases, leaving 8 bases between them. CDR1 is MNHNS, CDR2 SASEGT, per germline. The CDR3 length is 14 residues. CDR3 coding DNA: TGTGCCAGCAGTGAAGGACTTTCGCAAGAGACCCAGTACTTC. It translates to CASSEGLSQETQYF.

This chain links TRBV7-9 with TRBJ2-7; TRBD1 agrees at 7 bases. Trimming at V came to 5 bases and at J to 4 bases, leaving 11 bases not matched to a gene. The CDR3 consists of 15 residues. CDR1 is SEHNR and CDR2 is FQNEAQ in the germline V gene (reference sequence). This CDR3 reads CASSEPLGTDYEQYF. CDR3 DNA sequence: TGTGCCAGCAGCGAGCCCCTCGGGACAGATTACGAGCAGTACTTC.

The chain is built from TRBV6-5 and TRBJ2-2; no reliable D call. CDR3 length: 15 residues. The V gene's germline CDR1 is MNHEY and CDR2 SVGAGI. Trimming took off 6 bases at V and 0 bases at J, with 11 bases between the two ends. The CDR3 region has the DNA TGTGCCAGCAGACAGACACCCACGAACACCGGGGAGCTGTTTTTT. Encoded protein: CASRQTPTNTGELFF.

This chain links TRBV2 with TRBJ2-7, with 7 bases fitting TRBD2. V lost 3 bases, J lost 3 bases, and 5 bases stayed unmatched. The CDR3 contains 14 residues. Per germline, CDR1 SNHLY and CDR2 FYNNEI. In DNA, the CDR3 is TGTGCCAGCAGTGACAAGCGGGGAATCTACGAGCAGTACTTC. Its protein is CASSDKRGIYEQYF.

The gene calls are TRBV7-2 and TRBJ2-3; TRBD2 aligns across 13 bases. The CDR3 spans 16 residues. Trimming at V came to 4 bases and at J to 2 bases, leaving 3 bases not matched to a gene. Per germline, CDR1 SGHTA and CDR2 FQGNSA. The DNA of the CDR3 is TGTGCCAGCAGCTCGGGACTAGCGGGATACACAGATACGCAGTATTTT. Translating it yields CASSSGLAGYTDTQYF. Filled out from reference TRBV7-2 and TRBJ2-3, the complete variable domain reads GAGVSQSPSNKVTEKGKDVELRCDPISGHTALYWYRQSLGQGLEFLIYFQGNSAPDKSGLPSDRFSAERTGGSVSTLTIQRTQQEDSAVYLCASSSGLAGYTDTQYFGPGTRLTVL.